The text below deals with one TCR beta chain. It lacks a known antigen. One base away there is no much larger clone; base qualities are not given. The data stem from a study of cutaneous CD30+ T cell lymphoproliferative disorder and hepatitis E listed by TCRdb under 2018. The library was prepared using the immunoSEQ multiplex PCR assay. Drawn from immuneACCESS, this table holds only the in-frame rearrangements with V and J called that TCRdb kept. Clones are partly lost; checked studies trace under half to an unresolved V gene and leave the rest unexplained. For this sample the table gives 7,000 to 9,000 clones, of which about two thirds were detected only once. Approximately 1.1% of the sample comes from the top ten. The sequenced sample consisted of blood. This TCR was sampled from a human donor with a cutaneous T cell lymphoproliferative disorder associated with hepatitis E virus.

The nucleotide sequence reads as follows: TGTGCCAGCAGCCAAGATTGGCCAGGGGGCTCTTACGAGCAGTACTTC. This translates into CASSQDWPGGSYEQYF. The chain links TRBV4-2 with TRBJ2-7; 8 middle bases align to TRBD1. V ends up 0 bases short and J 4 bases short, with an unmatched junction base count of 8. There are 16 amino acids in the CDR3, from cysteine to phenylalanine inclusive. The only DNA kept is the CDR3, 48 bases in frame from the first base. CDR1 and CDR2 are drawn from the germline V gene: LGHNA, YNFKEQ.